Below are 32 T cell receptor beta chains sequenced from a single sample in a study of CD8 T cells in Susac syndrome. RNA, at about 0.45 to 1 ug, was reverse transcribed with random hexamers. TCRdb called the immunoSEQ multiplex PCR reads again in MiXCR, with one record for every CDR3 protein. Among roughly 200,000 distinct CDR3 sequences listed, about 95% were seen once. Sequenced input: CD4+ T cells from PBMCs. All receptors derive from a human donor in good health.

The CDR3 nucleotides read TGCAGCGGGGAGCGGGAGCGTGAGCAGTTCTTC. Its translation is CSGEREREQFF. V is TRBV29-1 and J is TRBJ2-1; 8 nucleotides agree with TRBD2. CDR1 and CDR2 (germline): SQVTM, ANQGSEA. J lost 9 bases, V lost 7 bases, and 5 bases had no gene match. The CDR3 is made up of 11 amino acids.

J is TRBJ2-2 and V is TRBV29-1; 9 nucleotides agree with TRBD2. The CDR3 is made up of 14 amino acids. Unmatched junction bases numbered 4, after V lost 7 bases and J lost 1 base. The germline V gene encodes CDR1 SQVTM and CDR2 ANQGSEA. CDR3 coding DNA: TGCAGCGCCCGTAGCGGGAGGAACACCGGGGAGCTGTTTTTT. It is translated as CSARSGRNTGELFF.

The chain links TRBV30 to TRBJ2-1, with D possibly called TRBD1 or TRBD2 (5 bases each). There are 16 residues in the CDR3. Germline V gene lookup returns CDR1 GTSNPN and CDR2 SVGIG (reference sequence). The V gene lost 5 bases and the J gene lost 5 bases, with 22 bases spanning the gap. The CDR3 DNA reads TGTGCCTGGGGCATGGGGGTGTGGAGCACGCACAATGAGCAGTTCTTC. Its protein is CAWGMGVWSTHNEQFF.

The rearrangement joins TRBV3-1 to TRBJ2-2; D may be TRBD1 or TRBD2 (7 bases each). V was trimmed by 4 bases and J by 6 bases, leaving 15 bases between them. The CDR3 loop spans 15 amino acids. Germline assignment: CDR1 LGHDT and CDR2 YNNKEL (reference sequence). The CDR3 DNA reads TGTGCCAGCAGCCCGCCGACAGGGAGGGCCGGGGAGCTGTTTTTT. Amino acids: CASSPPTGRAGELFF.

The rearrangement links TRBV21-1 to TRBJ2-7; whether TRBD1, the table's D call, matches the DNA was not checked. TRBV21-1 is a known pseudogene. This CDR3 is built from 12 residues. The CDR3 protein is CAHVGQGYEQYF. CDR3 bases: TGTGCTCACGTTGGACAGGGCTACGAGCAGTACTTC.

This chain connects TRBV6-2 or TRBV6-3 to TRBJ2-5, with D perhaps matching TRBD2 (7 bases). The CDR3 consists of 15 residues. Germline CDR1 MNHEY, CDR2 SVGEGT. V lost 2 bases and J lost 2, with 12 bases in between. The CDR3 sequence is CASSYGGAMQETQYF. The CDR3 DNA follows: TGTGCCAGCAGTTACGGGGGGGCAATGCAAGAGACCCAGTACTTC.

This clonotype was counted only a few times. CDR3 DNA sequence: TGCGCCAGCAGCCAAGTACCTTCCGGGGAAGAGACCCAGTACTTC. Translation gives CASSQVPSGEETQYF. The genes are TRBV4-3 and TRBJ2-5, with D maybe TRBD2 (5 bases). There are 15 residues in the CDR3. Per germline, CDR1 LGHNA and CDR2 YSLEER. V was clipped by 1 base and J by 3 bases, with 12 bases between them.

This clonotype came up once. The V and J genes are TRBV20-1 and TRBJ2-7; no clear D gene. Germline V CDR1 and CDR2: DFQATT, SNEGSKA (reference sequence). The V end lost 4 bases, the J end lost 4 bases, and 8 bases lay between the germline ends. The CDR3 sequence is 11 residues long. The CDR3 coding sequence is TGCAGTGCTACACAGATATACGAGCAGTACTTC. Translating it yields CSATQIYEQYF.

This clonotype was observed a single time. The rearrangement uses TRBV29-1 and TRBJ2-4; 8 bases fit TRBD2. The junction had 5 bases not matched to a gene; V was cut back by 5 bases and J by 5 bases. The germline V gene encodes CDR1 SQVTM and CDR2 ANQGSEA. CDR3 length: 13 residues. CDR3 DNA: TGCAGCGTTACGATTAGCGGGGAAAACATTCAGTACTTC. It is translated as CSVTISGENIQYF.

The chain joins TRBV15 to TRBJ1-4; D unclear. V shed 0 bases and J shed 5 bases, with 7 bases lying between them. CDR1 is LNHNV and CDR2 is YYDKDF in the germline V gene (reference sequence). The CDR3 covers 14 residues. CDR3 amino acids: CATSRDQLNEKLFF. As DNA, the CDR3 is TGTGCCACCAGCAGAGATCAGCTGAATGAAAAACTGTTTTTT.

The J gene is TRBJ2-1, the V gene TRBV20-1, with 9 nucleotides matching TRBD2. Trimming cost V 1 base and J 7 bases; bases outside gene matches: 14. The CDR3 spans 17 residues. In germline, CDR1 is DFQATT, CDR2 SNEGSKA (reference sequence). CDR3 DNA: TGCAGTGCTAGAGGTGGCTCGGCGGGAGGGCCGTCGAATGAGCAGTTCTTC. Translation gives CSARGGSAGGPSNEQFF.

The chain joins TRBV20-1 to TRBJ2-1, with TRBD2 identical over 8 bases. The V gene's germline CDR1 is DFQATT and CDR2 SNEGSKA (reference sequence). The CDR3 spans 14 residues. V trimming: 6 bases; J trimming: 1 base; junction bases outside the gene matches: 5. CDR3 coding DNA: TGCAGTGCGAGGACTAGCTGGTCCTACAATGAGCAGTTCTTC. It translates to CSARTSWSYNEQFF.

The chain combines TRBV29-1 with TRBJ2-1; 12 bases map to TRBD2. Unmatched junction bases numbered 0, after V lost 6 bases and J lost 0 bases. CDR1 SQVTM and CDR2 ANQGSEA come from the germline V gene. The CDR3 consists of 14 residues. The CDR3 DNA reads TGCAGCGTGACTAGCGGGAGCTCCTACAATGAGCAGTTCTTC. This encodes CSVTSGSSYNEQFF.

This chain connects TRBV3-1 to TRBJ2-5; weak D call: TRBD1 (5 bases). The germline CDR1 and CDR2 sequences are LGHDT and YNNKEL (reference sequence). CDR3 size: 16 residues. With 0 bases removed from V and 2 bases from J, the gap between germline ends came to 13 bases. The CDR3 loop is CASSQDPATAQETQYF. The CDR3 nucleotides are TGTGCCAGCAGCCAAGATCCGGCGACAGCTCAAGAGACCCAGTACTTC.

The CDR3 sequence: CATSDGTSGRPVETQYF. The CDR3, as DNA: TGTGCCACCAGTGATGGGACTAGCGGGAGACCAGTCGAGACCCAGTACTTC. The chain joins TRBV24-1 to TRBJ2-5, with 14 positions matching TRBD2. Trimming cost V 3 bases and J 5 bases; bases outside gene matches: 7. Germline V gene lookup returns CDR1 KGHDR and CDR2 SFDVKD. The CDR3 length is 17 residues.

The V call is TRBV6-5, the J call TRBJ2-1, with 7 positions matching TRBD1. The CDR3 is 13 residues long. Germline CDR1 reads MNHEY; CDR2 reads SVGAGI. With V trimmed by 10 bases and J by 5 bases, 8 bases remained unmatched. This chain's CDR3 is CATKRGQNNEQFF. DNA for the CDR3: TGTGCCACTAAAAGGGGACAGAACAATGAGCAGTTCTTC.

This clonotype was picked up a small number of times. The rearrangement links TRBV6-2 or TRBV6-3 to TRBJ2-7, with a possible D match to TRBD2 (6 bases). Trimming pared 5 bases from V and 2 bases from J, leaving 13 bases between. CDR1 is MNHEY, CDR2 SVGEGT, per germline. CDR3 size: 14 residues. The CDR3: CASSRLEGAYEQYF. The CDR3 DNA sequence: TGTGCCAGCAGTCGACTAGAGGGAGCCTACGAGCAGTACTTC.

This sequence joins TRBV12-3 or TRBV12-4 and TRBJ2-2; no clear D. The CDR3 has 12 residues. V lost 5 bases and J 8 bases, leaving 9 bases between the germline ends. The CDR3 sequence is CASSASLGELFF. CDR3 sequence (DNA): TGTGCCAGCAGTGCCTCATTGGGGGAGCTGTTTTTT.

The chain links TRBV18 to TRBJ1-1, with a possible D match to TRBD1 (6 bases). The CDR3 runs 13 residues. Germline CDR1 KGHSH, CDR2 LQKENI. Trimming pared 3 bases from V and 7 bases from J, leaving 12 bases between. The CDR3 sequence is CASSPNREVEAFF. The DNA for the CDR3 is TGTGCCAGCTCACCCAACAGGGAAGTTGAAGCTTTCTTT.

The chain recombines TRBV27 with TRBJ1-5; TRBD1 matches at 10 bases. This CDR3 spans 15 amino acids. Germline-derived CDR1 and CDR2 are MNHEY and SMNVEV (reference sequence). Trimming took 5 bases from V and 6 from J; bases not matched to a gene: 7. DNA for the CDR3: TGTGCCAGCAGTGTCAGACAGGGGGCTGGTCAGCCCCAGCATTTT. This encodes CASSVRQGAGQPQHF.

The V and J genes are TRBV18 and TRBJ2-5; TRBD2 might be the D (5 bases). The CDR3 contains 14 residues. Trimming took 3 bases from V and 3 from J, leaving 11 bases between them. Germline V gene data show CDR1 as KGHSH and CDR2 as LQKENI. DNA of the CDR3: TGTGCCAGCTCACCCCTGCGGGCAGAAGAGACCCAGTACTTC. Translated: CASSPLRAEETQYF. Drawing the rest from reference TRBV18 and TRBJ2-5, the complete variable domain is NAGVMQNPRHLVRRRGQEARLRCSPMKGHSHVYWYRQLPEEGLKFMVYLQKENIIDESGMPKERFSAEFPKEGPSILRIQQVVRGDSAAYFCASSPLRAEETQYFGPGTRLLVL.

The CDR3 sequence is CASSPRQGTNYGYTF. The CDR3 DNA reads as TGTGCCAGCAGCCCCCGGCAGGGCACTAACTATGGCTACACCTTC. The chain couples TRBV11-2 to TRBJ1-2; possible D gene TRBD1, 5 bases. CDR1 is SGHAT and CDR2 is FQNNGV in the germline V gene. The V gene lost 5 bases and the J gene lost 0 bases, with 13 bases spanning the gap. The length of the CDR3 is 15 residues. Drawing the rest from reference TRBV11-2 and TRBJ1-2, the complete variable domain is EAGVAQSPRYKIIEKRQSVAFWCNPISGHATLYWYQQILGQGPKLLIQFQNNGVVDDSQLPKDRFSAERLKGVDSTLKIQPAKLEDSAVYLCASSPRQGTNYGYTFGSGTRLTVV.

The chain has TRBV27 and TRBJ2-7, with D possibly TRBD1 on 6 matching bases. Trimming shortened V by 0 bases and J by 3 bases, and 12 bases separated the two germline ends. The CDR3 spans 15 residues. Germline V gives CDR1 MNHEY, CDR2 SMNVEV (reference sequence). DNA of the CDR3: TGTGCCAGCAGTTTATCGGCAGGGGAAGGCTACGAGCAGTACTTC. It specifies CASSLSAGEGYEQYF.

The chain uses TRBV7-2 and TRBJ2-7, with TRBD1 as a possible D gene (6 bases). CDR3 length equals 15 residues. V dropped 4 bases and J dropped 0 bases, with 13 bases sitting between them. Germline loops: CDR1 SGHTA, CDR2 FQGNSA. CDR3 sequence: CASSYRDLSSYEQYF. CDR3 nucleotide sequence: TGTGCCAGCAGCTACAGGGACCTTAGCTCCTACGAGCAGTACTTC. The whole variable domain, remainder taken from reference TRBV7-2 and TRBJ2-7, is GAGVSQSPSNKVTEKGKDVELRCDPISGHTALYWYRQSLGQGLEFLIYFQGNSAPDKSGLPSDRFSAERTGGSVSTLTIQRTQQEDSAVYLCASSYRDLSSYEQYFGPGTRLTVT.

V usage is TRBV7-2 and J usage is TRBJ2-5, with TRBD2 as a possible D gene (5 bases). Per germline, CDR1 SGHTA and CDR2 FQGNSA. The V end lost 5 bases, the J end lost 5 bases, and 18 bases lay between the germline ends. The CDR3 sequence is 15 residues long. CDR3 sequence: CASSPDRGLEETQYF. CDR3 sequence (DNA): TGTGCCAGCAGCCCAGACCGGGGTTTGGAGGAGACCCAGTACTTC.

The table lists this clonotype with a few counts. The chain joins TRBV12-3 or TRBV12-4 to TRBJ2-7; no clear D. The CDR3 is made up of 11 amino acids. V was trimmed by 3 bases and J by 3 bases, leaving 3 bases between them. The chain's CDR3 is CASSFGYEQYF. The CDR3 DNA follows: TGTGCCAGCAGTTTCGGCTACGAGCAGTACTTC.

This clonotype came up once. The V gene is TRBV9, the J gene TRBJ1-1, with TRBD1 as a possible D gene (5 bases). This CDR3 has 15 residues. Trimming pared 3 bases from V and 4 bases from J, leaving 16 bases between. In germline, CDR1 is SGDLS, CDR2 YYNGEE. CDR3 coding DNA: TGTGCCAGCAGCGACGTCGACAGTTGGAGCACTGAAGCTTTCTTT. It codes for CASSDVDSWSTEAFF. Based on the CDR3 plus reference TRBV9 and TRBJ1-1, the full variable domain is DSGVTQTPKHLITATGQRVTLRCSPRSGDLSVYWYQQSLDQGLQFLIQYYNGEERAKGNILERFSAQQFPDLHSELNLSSLELGDSALYFCASSDVDSWSTEAFFGQGTRLTVV.

The chain's CDR3 is CASSSDRANEQFF. Written as DNA, the CDR3 is TGTGCCAGCAGTTCGGACAGGGCAAATGAGCAGTTCTTC. The chain links TRBV11-2 to TRBJ2-1, with 8 bases lining up with TRBD1. Germline assignment: CDR1 SGHAT and CDR2 FQNNGV. The V segment lost 6 bases and the J segment 7 bases; nucleotides outside the gene matches: 5. This CDR3 region has 13 residues.

V usage is TRBV12-3 or TRBV12-4 and J usage is TRBJ2-3, with 14 bases aligning to TRBD2. J was trimmed by 2 bases and V by 1 base; bases with no gene match: 5. The CDR3 loop spans 18 amino acids. Here the CDR3 reads CASSLERLAGGATDTQYF. In DNA, the CDR3 is TGTGCCAGCAGTTTAGAACGACTAGCGGGAGGGGCCACAGATACGCAGTATTTT.

This chain connects TRBV2 to TRBJ1-1, with D perhaps matching TRBD1 (6 bases). The CDR3 is 15 amino acids. Germline V gives CDR1 SNHLY, CDR2 FYNNEI. The V end was cut by 6 bases, the J end by 3 bases, with 17 bases between. CDR3 in amino acids: CASSDPGGKDTEAFF. The CDR3 nucleotides are TGTGCCAGCAGCGATCCGGGGGGCAAAGACACTGAAGCTTTCTTT.

CDR3 sequence (DNA): TGCAGCGTTGACATCTACTATGGCTACACCTTC. Translating it yields CSVDIYYGYTF. J is TRBJ1-2 and V is TRBV29-1; D not certain. The V end lost 3 bases, the J end lost 3 bases, and 5 bases lay between the germline ends. The CDR3 loop spans 11 amino acids. CDR1 is SQVTM and CDR2 is ANQGSEA in the germline V gene.

The chain carries TRBV28 and TRBJ2-7; the match to TRBD1 covers 9 bases. V lost 7 bases and J lost 5; bases outside the gene matches: 3. Germline V CDR1 and CDR2: MDHEN, SYDVKM. The length of the CDR3 is 12 residues. Here the CDR3 reads CASTGTGNEQYF. In nucleotides, the CDR3 is TGTGCCAGCACCGGGACAGGGAACGAGCAGTACTTC.